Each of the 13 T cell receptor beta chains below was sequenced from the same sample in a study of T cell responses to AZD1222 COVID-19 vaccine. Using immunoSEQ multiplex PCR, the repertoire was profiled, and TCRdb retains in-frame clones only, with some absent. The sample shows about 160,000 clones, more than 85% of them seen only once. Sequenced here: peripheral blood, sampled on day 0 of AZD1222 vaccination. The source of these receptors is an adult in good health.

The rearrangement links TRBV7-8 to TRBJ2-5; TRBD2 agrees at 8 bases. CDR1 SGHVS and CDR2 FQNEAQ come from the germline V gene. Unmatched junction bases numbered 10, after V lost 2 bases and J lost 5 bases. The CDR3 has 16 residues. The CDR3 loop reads CASSLMRGAEGETQYF. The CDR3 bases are TGTGCCAGCAGCTTAATGCGGGGGGCGGAGGGGGAGACCCAGTACTTC.

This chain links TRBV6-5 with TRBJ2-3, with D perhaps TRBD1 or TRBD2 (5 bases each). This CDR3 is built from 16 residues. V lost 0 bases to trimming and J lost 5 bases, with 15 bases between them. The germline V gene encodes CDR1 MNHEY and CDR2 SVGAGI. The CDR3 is CASSYSIAGTKDTQYF. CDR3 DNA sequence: TGTGCCAGCAGTTACTCGATAGCAGGGACGAAAGATACGCAGTATTTT.

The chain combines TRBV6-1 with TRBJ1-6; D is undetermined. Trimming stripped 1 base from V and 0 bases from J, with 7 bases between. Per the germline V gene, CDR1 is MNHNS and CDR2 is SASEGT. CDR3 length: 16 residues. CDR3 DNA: TGTGCCAGCAGTGAAGGTCCCAGCTCCTATAATTCACCCCTCCACTTT. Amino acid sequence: CASSEGPSSYNSPLHF.

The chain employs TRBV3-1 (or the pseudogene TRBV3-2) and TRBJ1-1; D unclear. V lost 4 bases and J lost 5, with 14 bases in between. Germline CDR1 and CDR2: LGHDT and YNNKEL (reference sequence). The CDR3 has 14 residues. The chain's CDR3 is CASSRGRMGTEAFF. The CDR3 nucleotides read TGTGCCAGCAGCCGAGGAAGGATGGGGACTGAAGCTTTCTTT.

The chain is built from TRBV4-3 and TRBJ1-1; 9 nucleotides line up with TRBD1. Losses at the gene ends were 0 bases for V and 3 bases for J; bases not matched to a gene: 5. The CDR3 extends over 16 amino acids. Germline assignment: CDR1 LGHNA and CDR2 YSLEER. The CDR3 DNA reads TGCGCCAGCAGCCAAGAAGGACAGGGGACAGACACTGAAGCTTTCTTT. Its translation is CASSQEGQGTDTEAFF.

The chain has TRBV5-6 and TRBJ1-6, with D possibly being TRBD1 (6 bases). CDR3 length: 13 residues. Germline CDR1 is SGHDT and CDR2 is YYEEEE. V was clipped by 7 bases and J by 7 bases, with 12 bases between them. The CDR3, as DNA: TGTGCCAGCCGGGACACTCGGAATTCACCCCTCCACTTT. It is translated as CASRDTRNSPLHF.

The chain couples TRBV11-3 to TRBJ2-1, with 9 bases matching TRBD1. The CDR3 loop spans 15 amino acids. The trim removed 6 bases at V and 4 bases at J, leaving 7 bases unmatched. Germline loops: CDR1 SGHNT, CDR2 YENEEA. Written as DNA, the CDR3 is TGTGCCAGCAGGATCGGGACAGGGCCTTACAATGAGCAGTTCTTC. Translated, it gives CASRIGTGPYNEQFF.

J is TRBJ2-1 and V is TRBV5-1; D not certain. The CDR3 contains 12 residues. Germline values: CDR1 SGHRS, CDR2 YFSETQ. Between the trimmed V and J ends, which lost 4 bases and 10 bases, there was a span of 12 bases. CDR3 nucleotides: TGCGCCAGCAGCCAGACCCACCCCGAGCAGTTCTTC. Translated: CASSQTHPEQFF. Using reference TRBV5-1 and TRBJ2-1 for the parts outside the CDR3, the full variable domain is KAGVTQTPRYLIKTRGQQVTLSCSPISGHRSVSWYQQTPGQGLQFLFEYFSETQRNKGNFPGRFSGRQFSNSRSEMNVSTLELGDSALYLCASSQTHPEQFFGPGTRLTVL.

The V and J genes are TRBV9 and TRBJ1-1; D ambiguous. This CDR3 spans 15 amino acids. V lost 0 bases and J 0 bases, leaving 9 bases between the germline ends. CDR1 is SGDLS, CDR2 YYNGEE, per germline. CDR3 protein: CASSVGLAMNTEAFF. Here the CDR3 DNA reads TGTGCCAGCAGCGTAGGCCTAGCCATGAACACTGAAGCTTTCTTT. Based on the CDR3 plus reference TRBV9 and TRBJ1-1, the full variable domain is DSGVTQTPKHLITATGQRVTLRCSPRSGDLSVYWYQQSLDQGLQFLIQYYNGEERAKGNILERFSAQQFPDLHSELNLSSLELGDSALYFCASSVGLAMNTEAFFGQGTRLTVV.

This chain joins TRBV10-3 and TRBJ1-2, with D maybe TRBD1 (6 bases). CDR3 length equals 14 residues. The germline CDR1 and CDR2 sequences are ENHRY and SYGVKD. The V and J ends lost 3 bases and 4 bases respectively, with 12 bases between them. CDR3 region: CAISERGDSYGYTF. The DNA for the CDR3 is TGTGCCATCAGTGAAAGGGGGGATAGCTATGGCTACACCTTC.

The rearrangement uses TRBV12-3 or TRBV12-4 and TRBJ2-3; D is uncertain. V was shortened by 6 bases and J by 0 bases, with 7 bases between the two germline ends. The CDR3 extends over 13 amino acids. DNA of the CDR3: TGTGCCAGCAGGACTTATAGCACAGATACGCAGTATTTT. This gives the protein CASRTYSTDTQYF.

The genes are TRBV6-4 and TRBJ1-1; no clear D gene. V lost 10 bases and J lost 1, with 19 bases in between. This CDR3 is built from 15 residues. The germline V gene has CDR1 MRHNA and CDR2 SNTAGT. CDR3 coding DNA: TGTGCCACCTCCCCCCCCAGGACGGCGAACACTGAAGCTTTCTTT. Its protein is CATSPPRTANTEAFF.

As DNA, the CDR3 is TGTGCCAGCAGCTTAGAGGCAAGGAACACTGAAGCTTTCTTT. Encoded protein: CASSLEARNTEAFF. The gene calls are TRBV7-2 and TRBJ1-1; the D is unclear. Germline loops: CDR1 SGHTA, CDR2 FQGNSA. Trimming took 1 base from V and 1 from J, leaving 7 bases between them. The CDR3 runs 14 residues.